The clone carrying this TCR beta chain was observed many times. The antigen remains unidentified. J lost 4 bases, V lost 4 bases, and 15 bases had no gene match. The CDR3 consists of 18 residues. Looked up from germline, CDR1 is SGHRS and CDR2 is YFSETQ. Time point here: patch test 3, about 24 weeks after DPC sensitization. Noted treatment: therapeutic diphenylcyclopropenone sensitization with weekly scalp DPC. Sequencing started from total RNA isolated from unfractionated whole blood. TCRdb reprocessed the RACE reads via MiXCR and lists one record per CDR3 protein. The table lists tens of thousands of distinct CDR3 sequences, approximately 11% of them singletons, with more than 3% in the top ten. The data were obtained in a study of human T cells and chemical hapten exposure. Whole-study context: Diphenylcyclopropenone was applied weekly to patients' scalps across the roughly 23-week study.

General observations from the study: Unchanged with DPC sensitization were TCRs above 1 in 1000 frequency.

This clonotype was obtained from a woman between 45 and 60 years old with alopecia areata. Some clones in this sample may be carry-over from other donors' samples. This chain joins TRBV5-1 and TRBJ2-5; 11 nucleotides align to TRBD2. Sample: whole blood, taken in connection with sensitization to the hapten diphenylcyclopropenone (DPC). As DNA, the CDR3 is TGCGCCAGCAGCCGCCGACAGGTAGCGGGAGGGCCAGGAGAGACCCAGTACTTC. Protein sequence: CASSRRQVAGGPGETQYF.